These 23 T cell receptor beta chains originate from one sample sequenced in a study of blood T cells in healthy people across ages. The second PCR ran about 6 to 12 cycles with a sample-barcoded 5' primer and J-beta primers. Using its own MiXCR run on the 5' RACE reads, TCRdb lists one record per CDR3 protein. The table lists 1.5 million to 2 million distinct CDR3 sequences, 28% of them singletons. The sample was blood. The receptors derive from a woman younger than 45 in good health.

This clonotype has more than one count but fewer than ten. The J gene is TRBJ1-2, the V gene TRBV5-1; tentative D call: TRBD1 (6 bases). This CDR3 has 14 amino acids. The V gene lost 7 bases and the J gene lost 1 base, with 14 bases spanning the gap. The germline CDR1 and CDR2 sequences are SGHRS and YFSETQ. CDR3 sequence (DNA): TGCGCCAGCGGAACGACAGGCCTTAACTATGGCTACACCTTC. It codes for CASGTTGLNYGYTF.

In its sample, this clonotype was seen many times. V is TRBV20-1 and J is TRBJ2-4; no firm D call. The CDR3 is 10 amino acids. Germline lookup yields CDR1 DFQATT and CDR2 SNEGSKA (reference sequence). Trimming cost V 4 bases and J 5 bases, with 3 bases left between them. The CDR3 coding sequence is TGCAGTGCTACTGAAAACATTCAGTACTTC. Its translation: CSATENIQYF.

This clonotype was detected many times. The rearrangement links TRBV7-2 to TRBJ2-5; D is possibly TRBD2 (6 bases). The ends were cut back, 5 bases at V and 4 bases at J, with 11 bases in the middle. This CDR3 has 13 amino acids. Germline values: CDR1 SGHTA, CDR2 FQGNSA. The chain's CDR3 is CASSRGLSETQYF. CDR3 nucleotides: TGTGCCAGCAGCCGGGGACTCTCAGAGACCCAGTACTTC.

This chain joins TRBV5-6 and TRBJ2-1; D is perhaps TRBD2 (5 bases). Germline-derived CDR1 and CDR2 are SGHDT and YYEEEE. Trimming left V 0 bases short and J 4 bases short, with 14 bases between. The CDR3 runs to 16 residues. CDR3 region: CASSLELDSSYNEQFF. DNA of the CDR3: TGTGCCAGCAGCTTGGAGCTGGACTCCTCATACAATGAGCAGTTCTTC.

The rearrangement links TRBV4-3 to TRBJ2-3; a weak D match, TRBD1 (6 bases). The CDR3 is 17 amino acids. The ends were cut back, 1 base at V and 4 bases at J, with 18 bases in the middle. Germline assignment: CDR1 LGHNA and CDR2 YSLEER. The CDR3 region has the DNA TGCGCCAGCAGCCAAGGATTGGGGGCACCTACCTCAGATACGCAGTATTTT. Translating gives CASSQGLGAPTSDTQYF.

This clonotype came up a few times. CDR3: CSASRTGARNEQFF. The CDR3 nucleotides are TGCAGTGCTAGTCGGACAGGGGCGAGGAATGAGCAGTTCTTC. This chain links TRBV20-1 with TRBJ2-1; 9 positions agree with TRBD1. The ends lost 3 bases at V and 7 bases at J; junction bases unmatched: 7. This CDR3 region has 14 residues. Germline-derived CDR1 and CDR2 are DFQATT and SNEGSKA (reference sequence).

This clonotype was found a few times. The rearrangement links TRBV29-1 to TRBJ2-7; 8 bases line up with TRBD1. V shed 0 bases, J shed 2 bases, and the junction held 6 bases outside the gene matches. CDR3 size: 15 residues. Germline values: CDR1 SQVTM, CDR2 ANQGSEA. CDR3 in amino acids: CSVEEAGGDPYEQYF. CDR3 DNA: TGCAGCGTTGAAGAGGCAGGGGGCGATCCCTACGAGCAGTACTTC.

J is TRBJ2-3 and V is TRBV5-1; TRBD1 is a possible D gene (6 bases). Germline V gives CDR1 SGHRS, CDR2 YFSETQ. V was trimmed by 5 bases and J by 0 bases, leaving 22 bases between them. The CDR3 totals 18 residues. This chain's CDR3 is CASRGPGAAPISTDTQYF. CDR3 bases: TGCGCCAGCAGAGGACCAGGGGCGGCCCCAATTAGCACAGATACGCAGTATTTT.

In its sample, this clonotype was seen many times. This rearrangement joins TRBV20-1 to TRBJ2-4; weak D call: TRBD2 (5 bases). The CDR3 length is 10 residues. Germline V CDR1 and CDR2: DFQATT, SNEGSKA (reference sequence). The germline V and J ends were trimmed by 7 bases and 14 bases, with 15 bases remaining between them. The CDR3 bases are TGCAGTGGTGTCGCGGGTATTAAGTACTTC. It specifies CSGVAGIKYF.

In this sample, this clonotype turned up a few times. The J gene is TRBJ2-1, the V gene TRBV14; TRBD2 agrees at 8 bases. The CDR3 totals 14 residues. V shed 7 bases and J 8 bases; nucleotides not matched to a gene: 10. Germline CDR1 SGHDN, CDR2 FVKESK. CDR3 loop: CASINGRGLDEQFF. DNA of the CDR3: TGTGCCAGCATTAACGGGAGGGGCTTGGATGAGCAGTTCTTC.

This clonotype was recorded at least ten times. The chain carries TRBV7-3 and TRBJ2-6, with 8 bases fitting TRBD1. V shed 5 bases and J 0 bases; nucleotides not matched to a gene: 3. This CDR3 has 16 amino acids. Germline CDR1 reads SGHTA; CDR2 reads FQGTGA. The CDR3 is CASSLDRASGANVLTF. The CDR3 bases are TGTGCCAGCAGCCTGGACAGGGCCTCTGGGGCCAACGTCCTGACTTTC.

This clonotype was seen only a few times. The chain links TRBV18 to TRBJ2-7; TRBD1 is a possible D gene (8 bases). The length of the CDR3 is 14 residues. The germline CDR1 and CDR2 sequences are KGHSH and LQKENI. V gave up 6 bases and J gave up 1 base, with 13 bases separating them. CDR3 amino acids: CASSTGEGSYEQYF. CDR3 coding DNA: TGTGCCAGCTCGACAGGGGAGGGGTCCTACGAGCAGTACTTC.

This clonotype was counted a few times. The J gene is TRBJ2-5, the V gene TRBV6-5, with 9 bases lining up with TRBD2. The CDR3 loop spans 17 amino acids. Germline-derived CDR1 and CDR2 are MNHEY and SVGAGI. V trimming: 0 bases; J trimming: 2 bases; junction bases outside the gene matches: 7. CDR3 sequence: CASSYSGVLAGQETQYF. The CDR3 bases are TGTGCCAGCAGTTACTCCGGCGTTCTAGCGGGGCAAGAGACCCAGTACTTC.

The chain recombines TRBV7-6 with TRBJ2-5, with TRBD2 as a possible D gene (5 bases). The ends were cut back, 7 bases at V and 5 bases at J, with 20 bases in the middle. The CDR3 runs to 15 residues. The germline CDR1 and CDR2 sequences are SGHVS and FNYEAQ. The CDR3 loop is CASTAVMGSSETQYF. CDR3 DNA: TGTGCCAGCACCGCGGTGATGGGGAGTTCGGAGACCCAGTACTTC. Supplemented by reference TRBV7-6 and TRBJ2-5, the full variable domain reads GAGVSQSPRYKVTKRGQDVALRCDPISGHVSLYWYRQALGQGPEFLTYFNYEAQQDKSGLPNDRFSAERPEGSISTLTIQRTEQRDSAMYRCASTAVMGSSETQYFGPGTRLLVL.

This clonotype was counted a few times. The chain is built from TRBV6-6 and TRBJ2-3, with D perhaps matching TRBD2 (5 bases). Per germline, CDR1 MNHNY and CDR2 SVGAGI (reference sequence). The V and J ends lost 4 bases and 9 bases respectively, with 17 bases between them. This CDR3 is built from 14 residues. Written as DNA, the CDR3 is TGTGCCAGCAGTTCCACCGTCAACGGAGGCACGCAGTATTTT. This codes for CASSSTVNGGTQYF.

This clonotype was detected a few times. This chain connects TRBV28 to TRBJ1-6; D call uncertain. Germline V gene data show CDR1 as MDHEN and CDR2 as SYDVKM. The V and J ends lost 4 bases and 7 bases respectively, with 11 bases between them. The CDR3 spans 14 residues. The CDR3 is CASSSRVPNSPLHF. CDR3 DNA: TGTGCCAGCAGTTCGAGGGTGCCGAATTCACCCCTCCACTTT.

The chain uses TRBV29-1 and TRBJ2-2, with 7 nucleotides matching TRBD1. The CDR3 has 14 amino acids. With V trimmed by 7 bases and J by 0 bases, 5 bases remained unmatched. In germline, CDR1 is SQVTM, CDR2 ANQGSEA. CDR3 loop: CSALQGPNTGELFF. The CDR3 nucleotides read TGCAGCGCCCTACAGGGGCCGAACACCGGGGAGCTGTTTTTT.

The sample holds a few counts of this clonotype. The chain carries TRBV4-2 and TRBJ2-7; TRBD1 is a possible D gene (5 bases). Germline assignment: CDR1 LGHNA and CDR2 YNFKEQ. The CDR3 sequence is 14 residues long. V lost 0 bases and J lost 5, with 11 bases in between. Written as DNA, the CDR3 is TGTGCCAGCAGCCAAGATCTCAGGGCTGACGAGCAGTACTTC. Its protein product is CASSQDLRADEQYF.

This clonotype was seen ten or more times. The chain joins TRBV12-3 or TRBV12-4 to TRBJ2-5; D not certain. CDR3 length: 12 amino acids. V was trimmed by 6 bases and J by 7 bases, leaving 12 bases between them. Written as DNA, the CDR3 is TGTGCCAGCAGACGAGAACCGGGGACCCAGTACTTC. This codes for CASRREPGTQYF.

CDR3 sequence reads: CASSLVENGELFF. The CDR3 DNA sequence: TGTGCCAGCAGCTTAGTCGAAAACGGGGAGCTGTTTTTT. This chain links TRBV11-2 with TRBJ2-2; D gene unclear. Germline V lookup: CDR1 SGHAT, CDR2 FQNNGV. V lost 1 base and J lost 7, with 7 bases in between. The CDR3 totals 13 residues. Based on the CDR3 plus reference TRBV11-2 and TRBJ2-2, the full variable domain is EAGVAQSPRYKIIEKRQSVAFWCNPISGHATLYWYQQILGQGPKLLIQFQNNGVVDDSQLPKDRFSAERLKGVDSTLKIQPAKLEDSAVYLCASSLVENGELFFGEGSRLTVL.

The chain is built from TRBV29-1 and TRBJ1-5; D uncertain. This CDR3 contains 13 residues. From germline, CDR1 is SQVTM and CDR2 ANQGSEA. The V and J ends lost 5 bases and 1 base respectively, with 9 bases between them. The CDR3 loop reads CSVTAGSNQPQHF. The CDR3 coding sequence is TGCAGCGTTACGGCAGGAAGCAATCAGCCCCAGCATTTT. The full variable domain, in which reference TRBV29-1 and TRBJ1-5 provide the parts outside the CDR3, is SAVISQKPSRDICQRGTSLTIQCQVDSQVTMMFWYRQQPGQSLTLIATANQGSEATYESGFVIDKFPISRPNLTFSTLTVSNMSPEDSSIYLCSVTAGSNQPQHFGDGTRLSIL.

This clonotype was found once. CDR3 sequence: CASNGHPNTEAFF. In nucleotides, the CDR3 is TGTGCCAGCAACGGACACCCGAACACTGAAGCTTTCTTT. The V gene is TRBV6-1, the J gene TRBJ1-1; the D gene is possibly TRBD1 (5 bases). There are 13 residues in the CDR3. Trimming pared 7 bases from V and 1 base from J, leaving 10 bases between. Germline values: CDR1 MNHNS, CDR2 SASEGT.

In this sample, this clonotype turned up many times. CDR3 in amino acids: CSASGGPDGYTF. CDR3 nucleotides: TGCAGTGCTAGTGGGGGACCCGATGGCTACACCTTC. The chain joins TRBV20-1 to TRBJ1-2; D is possibly TRBD1 (5 bases). CDR3 length: 12 residues. The germline V and J ends were trimmed by 3 bases and 6 bases, with 11 bases remaining between them. Per germline, CDR1 DFQATT and CDR2 SNEGSKA (reference sequence).